This T cell receptor (beta chain) emerged from a study of cytomegalovirus exposure and HLA in healthy donors. V was shortened by 0 bases and J by 6 bases, with 11 bases between the two germline ends. Germline V gene lookup returns CDR1 LNHDA and CDR2 SQIVND (reference sequence). The CDR3 has 14 residues. With 60 Vbeta and 13 Jbeta primers, the PCR was carried out. The repertoire was sequenced with immunoSEQ multiplex PCR; TCRdb's copy has only in-frame clones and lacks some. The data hold 100,000 or so clones, with 70% to 90% observed a single time. The chain couples TRBV19 to TRBJ1-1; D is uncertain. The sequencing input was PBMCs. This sequence originates from a man between 35 and 55 years old in good health and CMV-seronegative. CDR3 nucleotides: TGTGCCAGTAGTATAGATTCGGTAATAGCTGAAGCTTTCTTT. Translating it yields CASSIDSVIAEAFF.